Ten or more counts support the clone carrying this T cell receptor beta chain. This specimen comes from a study of spatial heterogeneity in lung cancer. TCRdb reprocessed the 5' RACE reads with MiXCR, giving one entry per CDR3 protein. The profile covers roughly 72,000 distinct CDR3 sequences, with about 8.2% appearing a single time and around 1.9% taken by the ten largest. Time point reported: blood at routine non-recurrence follow-up after resection. Germline V gene sequence: CDR1 DFQATT, CDR2 SNEGSKA (reference sequence). CDR3 length: 14 residues. V was pared by 1 base and J by 5 bases, with 6 bases of the junction left unmatched.

The sequencing used PBMCs, collected at follow-up. The gene calls are TRBV20-1 and TRBJ2-5; 8 nucleotides line up with TRBD2. The receptor's source is a female donor with early-stage non-small cell lung cancer. The CDR3 DNA reads as TGCAGTGCTAGAGCGACGGGACTAGAGGAGACCCAGTACTTC. As protein: CSARATGLEETQYF.